Here is one T cell receptor beta chain with its context. Sequencing used immunoSEQ multiplex PCR; TCRdb keeps in-frame clones, though not all of them. The sample lists 300,000 to 400,000 clones, over 75% occurring once. The CD8 memory fraction combined CD45RO+ cells with TemRA cells (CCR7-negative CD45RA+). There are 13 residues in the CDR3. V was pared by 6 bases and J by 6 bases, with 9 bases between. Germline CDR1 SNHLY, CDR2 FYNNEI. The data originate from a study of shared clonotypes between healthy human individuals. The sequencing input was memory CD8+ T cells sorted from blood. Subset described: CD45RO+ cells pooled with CCR7-negative TemRA cells. The chain links TRBV2 to TRBJ1-6; D gene unclear. This receptor was taken from a man younger than 35 in good health. CDR3 DNA sequence: TGTGCCAGCAGCCCCGTCGGTAATTCACCCCTCCACTTT. Its protein product is CASSPVGNSPLHF.